This record covers a single T cell receptor beta chain. Its antigen remains unidentified. The sample belongs to a study of cytotoxic CD8 clonotypes in ibrutinib-treated CLL. Broader study findings: On treatment, the uncommon public clonotypes contracted or remained stable.

The repertoire was sequenced with immunoSEQ multiplex PCR; TCRdb's copy has only in-frame clones and lacks some. The sample yields 130,000 to 150,000 clones, roughly three quarters seen once. Germline V lookup: CDR1 SGHRS, CDR2 YFSETQ. V lost 4 bases and J lost 8, with 16 bases in between. The CDR3 runs to 14 residues. The origin of this receptor is a human donor with chronic lymphocytic leukemia. This sample comprised PBMCs, obtained after 12 months of ibrutinib treatment. V gene TRBV5-1 combines with J gene TRBJ2-1; D may match TRBD1 or TRBD2 (6 bases each). The CDR3 DNA follows: TGCGCCAGCAGCCACAAGATCGGGGGCGATGAGCAGTTCTTC. Its protein product is CASSHKIGGDEQFF.